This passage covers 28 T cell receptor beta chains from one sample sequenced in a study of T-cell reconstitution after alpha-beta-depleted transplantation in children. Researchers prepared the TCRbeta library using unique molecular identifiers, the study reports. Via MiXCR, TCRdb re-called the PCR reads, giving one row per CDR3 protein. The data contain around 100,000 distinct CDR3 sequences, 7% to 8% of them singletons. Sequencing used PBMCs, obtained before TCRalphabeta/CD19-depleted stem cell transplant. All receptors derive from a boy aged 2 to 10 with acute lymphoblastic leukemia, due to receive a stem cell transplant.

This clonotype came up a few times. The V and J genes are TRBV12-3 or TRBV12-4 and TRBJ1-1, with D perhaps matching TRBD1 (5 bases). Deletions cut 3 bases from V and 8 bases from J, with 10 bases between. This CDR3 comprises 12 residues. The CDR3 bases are TGTGCCAGCAGTTTCCTGAGGGGAGAAGCTTTCTTT. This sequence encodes CASSFLRGEAFF.

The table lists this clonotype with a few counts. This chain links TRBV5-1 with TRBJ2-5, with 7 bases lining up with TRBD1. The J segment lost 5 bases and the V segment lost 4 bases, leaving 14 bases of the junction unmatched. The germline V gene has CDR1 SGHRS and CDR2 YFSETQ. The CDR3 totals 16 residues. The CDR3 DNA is TGCGCCAGCAGCCCGGGTTGGACAGGAGTAGGGGAGACCCAGTACTTC. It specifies CASSPGWTGVGETQYF.

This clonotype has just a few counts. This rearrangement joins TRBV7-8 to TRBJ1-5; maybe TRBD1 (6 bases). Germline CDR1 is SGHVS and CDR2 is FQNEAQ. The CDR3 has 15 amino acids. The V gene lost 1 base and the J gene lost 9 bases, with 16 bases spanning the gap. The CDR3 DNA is TGTGCCAGCAGCTTAGGAGGGGGAAGTCTATGGCCCCAGCATTTT. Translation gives CASSLGGGSLWPQHF.

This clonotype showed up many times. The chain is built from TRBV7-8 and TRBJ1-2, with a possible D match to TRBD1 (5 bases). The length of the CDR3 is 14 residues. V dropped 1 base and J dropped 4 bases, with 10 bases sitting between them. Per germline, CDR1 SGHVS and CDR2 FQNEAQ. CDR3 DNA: TGTGCCAGCAGCTTAGGGACACCCAGCTATGGCTACACCTTC. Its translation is CASSLGTPSYGYTF.

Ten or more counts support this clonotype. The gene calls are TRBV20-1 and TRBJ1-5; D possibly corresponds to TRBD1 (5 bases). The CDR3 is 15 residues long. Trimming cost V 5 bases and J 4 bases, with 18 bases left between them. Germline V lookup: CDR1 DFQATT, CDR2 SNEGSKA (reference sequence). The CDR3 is CSAPQAGLQNQPQHF. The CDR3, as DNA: TGCAGTGCTCCCCAAGCGGGGCTCCAAAATCAGCCCCAGCATTTT.

The CDR3 spells CASSSLVQNTEAFF. CDR3 bases: TGTGCCAGCAGCTCCCTCGTCCAGAACACTGAAGCTTTCTTT. This chain joins TRBV11-2 and TRBJ1-1; D call uncertain. The CDR3 covers 14 residues. CDR1 and CDR2 (germline): SGHAT, FQNNGV. Trimming pared 4 bases from V and 1 base from J, leaving 10 bases between.

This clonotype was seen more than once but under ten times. CDR3 region: CAGAGNEQFF. As DNA, the CDR3 is TGTGCCGGCGCGGGCAATGAGCAGTTCTTC. V is TRBV7-9 and J is TRBJ2-1, with D tentatively TRBD2 (5 bases). V shed 11 bases and J shed 6 bases, with 8 bases lying between them. This CDR3 is 10 amino acids long. From germline, CDR1 is SEHNR and CDR2 FQNEAQ (reference sequence).

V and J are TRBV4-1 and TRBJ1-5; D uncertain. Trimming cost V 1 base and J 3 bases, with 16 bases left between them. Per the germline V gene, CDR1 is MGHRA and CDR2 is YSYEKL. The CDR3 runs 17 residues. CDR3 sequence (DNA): TGCGCCAGCAGCCAAGGGGGAATGGTGGGTGCCAATCAGCCCCAGCATTTT. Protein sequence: CASSQGGMVGANQPQHF.

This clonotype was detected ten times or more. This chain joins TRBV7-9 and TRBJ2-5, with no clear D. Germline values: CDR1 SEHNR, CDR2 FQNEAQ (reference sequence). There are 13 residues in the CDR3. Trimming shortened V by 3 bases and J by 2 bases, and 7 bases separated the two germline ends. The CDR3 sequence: CASSFIPQETQYF. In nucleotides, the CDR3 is TGTGCCAGCAGCTTTATACCACAAGAGACCCAGTACTTC.

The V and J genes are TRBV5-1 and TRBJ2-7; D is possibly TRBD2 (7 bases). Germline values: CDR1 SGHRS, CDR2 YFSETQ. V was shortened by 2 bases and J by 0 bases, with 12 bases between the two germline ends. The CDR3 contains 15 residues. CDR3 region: CASSLTGGLSYEQYF. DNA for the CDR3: TGCGCCAGCAGCTTAACCGGGGGGCTCTCCTACGAGCAGTACTTC.

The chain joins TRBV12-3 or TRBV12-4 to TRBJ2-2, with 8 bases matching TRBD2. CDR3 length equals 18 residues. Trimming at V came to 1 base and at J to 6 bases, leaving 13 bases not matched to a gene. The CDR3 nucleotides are TGTGCCAGCAGTTTAGGGGGACTAGTTAATCGTTCACCCGGGGAGCTGTTTTTT. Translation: CASSLGGLVNRSPGELFF.

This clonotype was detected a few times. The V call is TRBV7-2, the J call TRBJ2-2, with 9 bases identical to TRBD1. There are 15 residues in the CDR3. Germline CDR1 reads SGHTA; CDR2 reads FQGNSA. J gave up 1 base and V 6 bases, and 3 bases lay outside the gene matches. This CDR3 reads CASRSDRGNTGELFF. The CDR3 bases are TGTGCCAGCAGGTCGGACAGGGGGAACACCGGGGAGCTGTTTTTT.

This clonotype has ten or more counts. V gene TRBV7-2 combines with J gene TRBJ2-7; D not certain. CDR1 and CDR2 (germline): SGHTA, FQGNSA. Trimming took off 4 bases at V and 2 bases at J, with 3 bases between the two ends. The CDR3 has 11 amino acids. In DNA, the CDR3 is TGTGCCAGCAGCTCCGCCTACGAGCAGTACTTC. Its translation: CASSSAYEQYF.

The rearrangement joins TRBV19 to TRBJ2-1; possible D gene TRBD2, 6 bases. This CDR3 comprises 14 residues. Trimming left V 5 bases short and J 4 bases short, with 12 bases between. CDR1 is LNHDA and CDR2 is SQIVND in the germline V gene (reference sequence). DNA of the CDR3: TGTGCCAGTAGTGGGGTTAGCGGATACAATGAGCAGTTCTTC. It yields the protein CASSGVSGYNEQFF.

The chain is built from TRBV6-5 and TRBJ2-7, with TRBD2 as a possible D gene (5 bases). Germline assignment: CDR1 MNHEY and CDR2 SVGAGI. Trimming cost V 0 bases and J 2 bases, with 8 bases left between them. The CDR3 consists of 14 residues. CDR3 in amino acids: CASSYSTGTYEQYF. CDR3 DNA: TGTGCCAGCAGTTACTCGACGGGAACCTACGAGCAGTACTTC.

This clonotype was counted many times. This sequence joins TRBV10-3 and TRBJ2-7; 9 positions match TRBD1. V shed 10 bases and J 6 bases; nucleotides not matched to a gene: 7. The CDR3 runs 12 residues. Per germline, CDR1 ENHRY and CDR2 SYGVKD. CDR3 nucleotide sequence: TGTGCCACCGAGGGACAGGGAGTCGAGCAGTACTTC. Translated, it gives CATEGQGVEQYF.

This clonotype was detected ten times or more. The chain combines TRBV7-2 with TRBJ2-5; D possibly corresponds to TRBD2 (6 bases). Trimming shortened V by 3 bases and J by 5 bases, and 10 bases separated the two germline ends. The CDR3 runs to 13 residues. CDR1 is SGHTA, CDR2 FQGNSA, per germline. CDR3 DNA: TGTGCCAGCAGCTTTGGAGGGGTGGAGACCCAGTACTTC. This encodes CASSFGGVETQYF.

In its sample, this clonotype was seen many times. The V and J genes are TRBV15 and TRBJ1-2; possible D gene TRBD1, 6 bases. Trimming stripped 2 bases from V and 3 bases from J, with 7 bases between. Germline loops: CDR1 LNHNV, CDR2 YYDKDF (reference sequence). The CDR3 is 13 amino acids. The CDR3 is CATSRSGDYGYTF. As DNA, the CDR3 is TGTGCCACCAGCAGATCAGGGGACTATGGCTACACCTTC. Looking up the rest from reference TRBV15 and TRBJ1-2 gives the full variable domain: DAMVIQNPRYQVTQFGKPVTLSCSQTLNHNVMYWYQQKSSQAPKLLFHYYDKDFNNEADTPDNFQSRRPNTSFCFLDIRSPGLGDTAMYLCATSRSGDYGYTFGSGTRLTVV.

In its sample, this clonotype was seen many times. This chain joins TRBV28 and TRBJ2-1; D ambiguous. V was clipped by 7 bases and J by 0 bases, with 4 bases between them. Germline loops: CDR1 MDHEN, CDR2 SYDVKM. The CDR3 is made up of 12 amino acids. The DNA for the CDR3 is TGTGCCAGCACAGACTCCTACAATGAGCAGTTCTTC. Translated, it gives CASTDSYNEQFF.

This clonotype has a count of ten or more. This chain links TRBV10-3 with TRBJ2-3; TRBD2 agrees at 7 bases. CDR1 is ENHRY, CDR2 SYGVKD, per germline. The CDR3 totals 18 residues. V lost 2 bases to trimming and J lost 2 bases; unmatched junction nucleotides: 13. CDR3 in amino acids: CAISEPASGSAYTDTQYF. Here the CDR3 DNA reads TGTGCCATCAGTGAGCCGGCTAGCGGCTCAGCCTACACAGATACGCAGTATTTT.

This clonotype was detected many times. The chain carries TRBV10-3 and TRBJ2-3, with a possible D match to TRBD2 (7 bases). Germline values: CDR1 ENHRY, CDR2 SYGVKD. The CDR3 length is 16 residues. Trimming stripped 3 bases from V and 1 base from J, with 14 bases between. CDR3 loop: CAISDGGGSRTDTQYF. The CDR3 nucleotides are TGTGCCATCAGTGATGGGGGGGGCTCCCGCACAGATACGCAGTATTTT.

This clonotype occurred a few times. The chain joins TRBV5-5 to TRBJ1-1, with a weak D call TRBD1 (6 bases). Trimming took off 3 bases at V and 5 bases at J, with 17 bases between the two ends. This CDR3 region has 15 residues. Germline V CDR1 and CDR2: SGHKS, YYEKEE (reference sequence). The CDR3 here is CASSSGRGGKTEAFF. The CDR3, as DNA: TGTGCCAGCAGCTCTGGCAGGGGAGGAAAAACTGAAGCTTTCTTT.

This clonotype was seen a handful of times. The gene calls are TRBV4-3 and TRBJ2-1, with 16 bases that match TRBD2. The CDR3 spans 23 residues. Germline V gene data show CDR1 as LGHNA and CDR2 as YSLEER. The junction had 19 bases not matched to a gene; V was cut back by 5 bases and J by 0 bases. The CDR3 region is CASSAEAGTSGGVTSSSYNEQFF. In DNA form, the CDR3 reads TGCGCCAGCAGCGCCGAAGCCGGGACTAGCGGGGGGGTCACCTCCAGCTCCTACAATGAGCAGTTCTTC.

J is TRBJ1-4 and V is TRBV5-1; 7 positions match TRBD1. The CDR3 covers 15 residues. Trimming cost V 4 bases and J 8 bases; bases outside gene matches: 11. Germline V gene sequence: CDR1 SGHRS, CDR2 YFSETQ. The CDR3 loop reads CASSLTGQDPEKLFF. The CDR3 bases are TGCGCCAGCAGCCTAACAGGACAGGACCCGGAAAAACTGTTTTTT.

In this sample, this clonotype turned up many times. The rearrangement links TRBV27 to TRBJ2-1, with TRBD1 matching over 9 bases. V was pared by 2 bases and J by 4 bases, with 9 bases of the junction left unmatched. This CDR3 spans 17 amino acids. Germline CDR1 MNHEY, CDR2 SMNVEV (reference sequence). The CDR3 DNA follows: TGTGCCAGCAGTTTAGCGTACCCCGGGACAGGGTACAATGAGCAGTTCTTC. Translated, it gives CASSLAYPGTGYNEQFF.

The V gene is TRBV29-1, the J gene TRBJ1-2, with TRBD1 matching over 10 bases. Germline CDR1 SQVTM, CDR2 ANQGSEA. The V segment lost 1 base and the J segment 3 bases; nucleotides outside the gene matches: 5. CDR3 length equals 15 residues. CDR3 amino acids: CSVEGQGASDYGYTF. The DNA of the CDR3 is TGCAGCGTTGAAGGACAGGGGGCGTCTGACTATGGCTACACCTTC.

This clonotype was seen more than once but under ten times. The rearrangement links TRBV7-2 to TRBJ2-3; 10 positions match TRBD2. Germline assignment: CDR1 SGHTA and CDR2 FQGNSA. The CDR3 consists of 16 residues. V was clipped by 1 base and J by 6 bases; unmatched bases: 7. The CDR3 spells CASSLVSGGAGDTQYF. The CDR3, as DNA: TGTGCCAGCAGCTTAGTGAGCGGGGGGGCCGGGGATACGCAGTATTTT.

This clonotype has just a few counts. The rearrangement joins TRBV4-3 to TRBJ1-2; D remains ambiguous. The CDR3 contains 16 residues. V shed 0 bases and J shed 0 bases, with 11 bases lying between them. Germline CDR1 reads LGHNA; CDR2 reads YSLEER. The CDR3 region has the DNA TGCGCCAGCAGCCAAGATAGGTACAGACCTAACTATGGCTACACCTTC. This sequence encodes CASSQDRYRPNYGYTF.